The next 32 T cell receptor beta chains were all read from a single sample in a study of CD8+CD57+ T cells in acquired aplastic anemia. Profiling that covered TCR beta VDJ and CDR3 relied on genomic DNA as its template. One entry per CDR3 protein results from TCRdb running MiXCR on the reads. The sample gives approximately 220,000 distinct CDR3 sequences, about half of which show up once; 20% is in the top ten. The patients chosen for sequencing had shown expansion of CD8+CD57+ cells (detected by flow cytometry). Sequenced sample: sorted CD4+, CD8+, or CD8+CD57+ T cells (not recorded which) from PBMCs. The receptor set was obtained from a human donor with aplastic anemia.

V gene TRBV11-3 combines with J gene TRBJ2-1; D unresolved. Germline V gene lookup returns CDR1 SGHNT and CDR2 YENEEA. There are 14 residues in the CDR3. The V end lost 0 bases, the J end lost 9 bases, and 12 bases lay between the germline ends. As DNA, the CDR3 is TGTGCCAGCAGCTTAGATATCCTCATGAGTGAGCAGTTCTTC. Protein product: CASSLDILMSEQFF.

This clonotype appeared a few times. The chain has TRBV6-5 and TRBJ1-4, with D hard to call. Between the trimmed V and J ends, which lost 6 bases and 2 bases, there was a span of 16 bases. The length of the CDR3 is 16 residues. Germline V gene data show CDR1 as MNHEY and CDR2 as SVGAGI. CDR3 DNA: TGTGCCAGCAGCCGGGCGGGGTGGGGTACTAATGAAAAACTGTTTTTT. It translates to CASSRAGWGTNEKLFF.

Ten or more counts support this clonotype. J is TRBJ2-7 and V is TRBV5-1; 15 bases align to TRBD2. The V and J ends lost 4 bases and 1 base, in that order; junction bases with no gene match: 9. The CDR3 has 18 residues. Per germline, CDR1 SGHRS and CDR2 YFSETQ. CDR3 sequence: CASSQPGLAGGYSYEQYF. CDR3 nucleotides: TGCGCCAGCAGCCAGCCGGGACTAGCGGGGGGATATTCCTACGAGCAGTACTTC.

The rearrangement links TRBV20-1 to TRBJ1-4; the D gene is possibly TRBD1 (6 bases). The CDR3 spans 16 residues. V lost 0 bases and J lost 7, with 18 bases in between. The germline CDR1 and CDR2 sequences are DFQATT and SNEGSKA (reference sequence). In nucleotides, the CDR3 is TGCAGTGCTAGAGATCCGGGGGCGCCGGGCACTGAAAAACTGTTTTTT. Amino acids: CSARDPGAPGTEKLFF.

Note on this clonotype: This may be a read error: a much more frequent sequence differs by one nucleotide. The gene calls are TRBV4-1 and TRBJ1-2, with D possibly being TRBD1 (6 bases). The CDR3 loop spans 16 amino acids. The germline V gene encodes CDR1 MGHRA and CDR2 YSYEKL. Trimming removed 0 bases at V and 3 bases at J, with 14 bases between. CDR3 amino acids: CASSQERGQADYGYTF. CDR3 nucleotide sequence: TGCGCCAGCAGCCAAGAAAGGGGACAAGCTGACTATGGCTACACCTTC.

The V call is TRBV12-3 or TRBV12-4, the J call TRBJ2-3; 11 bases are a match to TRBD2. With V trimmed by 6 bases and J by 4 bases, 12 bases remained unmatched. There are 17 residues in the CDR3. Written as DNA, the CDR3 is TGTGCCAGCAGCCCGGGACTAGCGGAAAAGAGCGCAGATACGCAGTATTTT. This sequence encodes CASSPGLAEKSADTQYF.

Points on this clonotype: One base away lies a much larger clone, so this may be a sequencing read error. J is TRBJ2-3 and V is TRBV6-1; 7 bases are shared with TRBD2. Germline V gene lookup returns CDR1 MNHNS and CDR2 SASEGT. The J segment lost 3 bases and the V segment lost 11 bases, leaving 8 bases of the junction unmatched. The CDR3 spans 13 residues. CDR3 loop: CACGEAGTDTQYF. CDR3 sequence (DNA): TGTGCCTGCGGAGAAGCGGGGACAGATACGCAGTATTTT.

This chain joins TRBV3-1 and TRBJ2-5; possible D gene TRBD2, 5 bases. The V end lost 1 base, the J end lost 5 bases, and 14 bases lay between the germline ends. This CDR3 comprises 15 residues. CDR1 LGHDT and CDR2 YNNKEL come from the germline V gene (reference sequence). The DNA for the CDR3 is TGTGCCAGCAGCCAAGTACGGGCGCGAGGGGAGACCCAGTACTTC. Translated: CASSQVRARGETQYF.

This chain joins TRBV7-9 and TRBJ2-1; D gene unclear. CDR1 is SEHNR, CDR2 FQNEAQ, per germline (reference sequence). Trimming shortened V by 6 bases and J by 5 bases, and 20 bases separated the two germline ends. This CDR3 comprises 16 residues. This CDR3 is CASSPPKQIQHNEQFF. The CDR3 bases are TGTGCCAGCAGTCCGCCGAAACAAATCCAACACAATGAGCAGTTCTTC.

CDR3 nucleotide sequence: TGCGCCAGCAGACCCCCAACAGGGGATGCCAACGCTGAAGCTTTCTTT. Protein sequence: CASRPPTGDANAEAFF. This sequence joins TRBV5-1 and TRBJ1-1, with 7 bases that match TRBD1. CDR3 size: 16 residues. V shed 5 bases and J 6 bases; nucleotides not matched to a gene: 16. In germline, CDR1 is SGHRS, CDR2 YFSETQ.

This clonotype was detected only a few times. The gene calls are TRBV12-3 or TRBV12-4 and TRBJ1-2, with a weak D call TRBD1 (5 bases). V was trimmed by 3 bases and J by 7 bases, leaving 12 bases between them. CDR3 length: 13 residues. The CDR3 reads CASSLGGGTGYTF. The CDR3 nucleotides read TGTGCCAGCAGTTTGGGGGGGGGGACTGGCTACACCTTC.

This clonotype was detected only a few times. The chain has TRBV27 and TRBJ1-1; possible D gene TRBD1, 6 bases. This CDR3 has 12 amino acids. Germline lookup yields CDR1 MNHEY and CDR2 SMNVEV (reference sequence). Trimming left V 11 bases short and J 1 base short, with 11 bases between. The CDR3 here is CAPGDKNTEAFF. For the CDR3, the DNA is TGTGCCCCCGGGGACAAGAACACTGAAGCTTTCTTT.

V gene TRBV20-1 combines with J gene TRBJ2-7; TRBD1 agrees at 11 bases. Germline loops: CDR1 DFQATT, CDR2 SNEGSKA (reference sequence). The CDR3 sequence is 15 residues long. V dropped 6 bases and J dropped 6; count of bases not matched to a gene: 13. This CDR3 is CSAEPPGQGGVEQYF. CDR3 nucleotides: TGCAGTGCGGAACCACCGGGACAGGGGGGCGTCGAGCAGTACTTC.

V and J are TRBV20-1 and TRBJ2-1; 12 nucleotides match TRBD2. Trimming cost V 3 bases and J 7 bases; bases outside gene matches: 10. The CDR3 length is 16 residues. The germline gives CDR1 DFQATT, CDR2 SNEGSKA (reference sequence). The DNA for the CDR3 is TGCAGTGCTAGGCCCCCGACTAGCGGGGGTGTAAATGAGCAGTTCTTC. It encodes CSARPPTSGGVNEQFF.

This clonotype was picked up a small number of times. The chain is built from TRBV29-1 and TRBJ1-1, with a tentative D call TRBD1 (5 bases). Germline values: CDR1 SQVTM, CDR2 ANQGSEA. The V gene lost 2 bases and the J gene lost 9 bases, with 10 bases spanning the gap. The CDR3 is made up of 11 amino acids. The CDR3 sequence is CSVELREKAFF. CDR3 DNA sequence: TGCAGCGTTGAACTCAGGGAAAAAGCTTTCTTT.

This clonotype was recorded at least ten times. The chain links TRBV6-1 to TRBJ1-2, with D tentatively TRBD1 (6 bases). This CDR3 has 12 amino acids. CDR1 and CDR2 from the germline V gene are MNHNS and SASEGT. The V end lost 7 bases, the J end lost 4 bases, and 10 bases lay between the germline ends. This CDR3 reads CASMGQVYGYTF. The CDR3 nucleotides are TGTGCCAGCATGGGACAAGTCTATGGCTACACCTTC.

This clonotype was recorded at least ten times. The genes are TRBV20-1 and TRBJ1-2; D is possibly TRBD1 (6 bases). Trimming removed 3 bases at V and 6 bases at J, with 14 bases between. The CDR3 is 13 residues long. Germline V gene data show CDR1 as DFQATT and CDR2 as SNEGSKA (reference sequence). CDR3 nucleotides: TGCAGTGCTAGTGGGCAGGGGATGGATGGCTACACCTTC. Translated: CSASGQGMDGYTF.

In its sample, this clonotype was seen many times. The chain couples TRBV9 to TRBJ2-1; D is uncertain. Trimming cost V 3 bases and J 4 bases, with 8 bases left between them. Germline V CDR1 and CDR2: SGDLS, YYNGEE. The CDR3 has 13 residues. CDR3 sequence: CASSGAGYNEQFF. CDR3 sequence (DNA): TGTGCCAGCAGCGGGGCTGGGTACAATGAGCAGTTCTTC. The variable domain in full, with the rest retrieved from reference TRBV9 and TRBJ2-1, is DSGVTQTPKHLITATGQRVTLRCSPRSGDLSVYWYQQSLDQGLQFLIQYYNGEERAKGNILERFSAQQFPDLHSELNLSSLELGDSALYFCASSGAGYNEQFFGPGTRLTVL.

The V and J genes are TRBV10-2 and TRBJ2-7, with D uncertain. Germline CDR1 and CDR2: WSHSY and SAAADI. V dropped 0 bases and J dropped 7 bases, with 13 bases sitting between them. The CDR3 runs 14 residues. The CDR3 protein is CASSESDGLGEQYF. In nucleotides, the CDR3 is TGCGCCAGCAGTGAGTCGGACGGCTTGGGGGAGCAGTACTTC.

The table lists this clonotype with a few counts. This chain links TRBV5-1 with TRBJ1-1, with D perhaps matching TRBD1 (5 bases). V was cut by 1 base and J by 10 bases, with 23 bases left in between. The CDR3 is 16 residues long. Germline V gene sequence: CDR1 SGHRS, CDR2 YFSETQ. CDR3 coding DNA: TGCGCCAGCAGCTTGTCGTGGGAGTTCAGGGAGAAGGGAGCTTTCTTT. It specifies CASSLSWEFREKGAFF.

This clonotype was detected ten times or more. One junction end disagrees with the germline gene, perhaps due to a read error. The chain couples TRBV7-7 to TRBJ2-7, with 9 bases identical to TRBD1. The CDR3 is made up of 13 amino acids. The germline V gene has CDR1 SSHAT and CDR2 FNYEAQ (reference sequence). Here the CDR3 DNA reads TGTGCTAGCAGCTTAGAAACAGGGGGCCTACAGTACTTC. Translating gives CASSLETGGLQYF.

The sample holds many counts of this clonotype. The rearrangement links TRBV29-1 to TRBJ2-1; D is possibly TRBD2 (6 bases). Germline assignment: CDR1 SQVTM and CDR2 ANQGSEA. The CDR3 is 16 amino acids. V lost 3 bases to trimming and J lost 0 bases, with 15 bases between them. CDR3 loop: CSVEGGGVSSYNEQFF. The CDR3 bases are TGCAGCGTTGAGGGAGGAGGGGTGAGCTCCTACAATGAGCAGTTCTTC.

V usage is TRBV20-1 and J usage is TRBJ1-4; 10 bases fit TRBD1. Germline loops: CDR1 DFQATT, CDR2 SNEGSKA (reference sequence). The CDR3 consists of 13 residues. V lost 6 bases, J lost 7 bases, and 5 bases stayed unmatched. The chain's CDR3 is CSATDRGTEKLFF. The CDR3 nucleotides read TGCAGTGCCACGGACAGGGGGACTGAAAAACTGTTTTTT.

Many counts were recorded for this clonotype. The chain employs TRBV5-1 and TRBJ1-1; 9 nucleotides align to TRBD1. The V and J ends lost 3 bases and 6 bases, in that order; junction bases with no gene match: 12. Germline lookup yields CDR1 SGHRS and CDR2 YFSETQ. The length of the CDR3 is 16 residues. The CDR3 reads CASSSLGTGGAAEAFF. For the CDR3, the DNA is TGCGCCAGCAGCTCCCTAGGCACAGGGGGCGCGGCTGAAGCTTTCTTT.

In regard to this clonotype: A single base separates this from a much larger clone, so it may be a read error. The gene calls are TRBV5-8 and TRBJ2-1, with D possibly TRBD2 on 6 matching bases. Germline V lookup: CDR1 SGHTS, CDR2 YDEGEE. This CDR3 spans 15 amino acids. V lost 4 bases to trimming and J lost 6 bases, with 17 bases between them. The chain's CDR3 is CASSRRLVSANEQFF. CDR3 coding DNA: TGTGCCAGCAGCAGGAGACTAGTGTCGGCCAATGAGCAGTTCTTC.

This clonotype appeared many times. The chain has TRBV6-1 and TRBJ2-7; D remains unclear. Germline CDR1 and CDR2: MNHNS and SASEGT. The V end lost 4 bases, the J end lost 1 base, and 11 bases lay between the germline ends. There are 14 residues in the CDR3. This chain's CDR3 is CASSAARISYEQYF. The CDR3, as DNA: TGTGCCAGCAGTGCCGCCCGGATATCCTACGAGCAGTACTTC.

This chain connects TRBV19 to TRBJ2-3; 11 bases are a match to TRBD2. CDR3 length equals 16 residues. Germline V gene sequence: CDR1 LNHDA, CDR2 SQIVND (reference sequence). Trimming removed 3 bases from V and 3 bases from J; junction bases left unmatched: 5. Written as DNA, the CDR3 is TGTGCCAGTAGTATTATAGCGGGGGGGGGAACAGATACGCAGTATTTT. This sequence encodes CASSIIAGGGTDTQYF.

As for this clonotype: The conserved final phenylalanine or tryptophan is absent from the CDR3, which likely points to a read error. The chain couples TRBV19 to TRBJ2-7, with TRBD1 as a possible D gene (5 bases). The CDR3 runs 12 residues. CDR1 LNHDA and CDR2 SQIVND come from the germline V gene (reference sequence). With 3 bases removed from V and 6 bases from J, the gap between germline ends came to 9 bases. CDR3 DNA: TGTGCCAGTAGTATCGTAGGGGCCGAGCAGTACTCC. Residues: CASSIVGAEQYS.

This clonotype was picked up a small number of times. The CDR3 DNA reads TGTGCCAGTAGTGGAACCGGGGCCAGAGGGCCCCAGCATTTT. It codes for CASSGTGARGPQHF. The genes are TRBV19 and TRBJ1-5, with D tentatively TRBD1 (5 bases). V lost 5 bases, J lost 9 bases, and 17 bases lay in between. The CDR3 totals 14 residues. Germline values: CDR1 LNHDA, CDR2 SQIVND (reference sequence).

This clonotype was observed once. The genes are TRBV9 and TRBJ2-3, with D possibly being TRBD1 (6 bases). V lost 3 bases to trimming and J lost 2 bases, with 28 bases between them. In germline, CDR1 is SGDLS, CDR2 YYNGEE. The CDR3 contains 20 residues. CDR3 loop: CASSAQTGRNTGEPTDTQYF. In DNA, the CDR3 is TGTGCCAGCAGCGCCCAGACAGGACGCAACACCGGGGAGCCCACAGATACGCAGTATTTT.

The V call is TRBV7-9, the J call TRBJ2-3; D remains ambiguous. Germline V gene lookup returns CDR1 SEHNR and CDR2 FQNEAQ (reference sequence). This CDR3 has 16 amino acids. Trimming removed 2 bases at V and 1 base at J, with 13 bases between. This chain's CDR3 is CASSLRLGPGTDTQYF. CDR3 coding DNA: TGTGCCAGCAGCTTACGCCTCGGACCGGGCACAGATACGCAGTATTTT.

V usage is TRBV19 and J usage is TRBJ2-7, with 10 positions matching TRBD1. V shed 4 bases, J shed 7 bases, and the junction held 4 bases outside the gene matches. Germline V CDR1 and CDR2: LNHDA, SQIVND (reference sequence). This CDR3 has 13 amino acids. The CDR3 sequence: CASSRTGGEEQYF. CDR3 nucleotides: TGTGCCAGTAGTAGGACAGGGGGGGAAGAGCAGTACTTC.